What follows is one T cell receptor beta chain and its context. In the authors' workflow: Reference gene primers were amplified, and this amplification served to estimate nucleated cell counts. The protocol was immunoSEQ multiplex PCR, while the TCRdb copy is restricted to in-frame clones and leaves out a portion. V, J and clone size reflect that table, while D and trimming were determined from the DNA. The sample holds about 250,000 clones; around 92% are singletons and the top ten take 3.5% to 4%. Participants came from fewer than 25 US areas, aged about 18 to 89 years. The data were obtained in a study of blood T cell repertoires in COVID-19. Study-wide background: Sites in the United States, Italy and Spain provided acute and convalescent COVID-19 samples.

Germline V gene sequence: CDR1 LGHDT, CDR2 YNNKEL (reference sequence). V gave up 5 bases and J gave up 10 bases, with 12 bases separating them. The CDR3 is 12 amino acids. This clonotype was obtained from a woman in her twenties or thirties with acute COVID-19. This rearrangement joins TRBV3-1 (or the pseudogene TRBV3-2) to TRBJ2-1; no firm D call. Sequenced material: PBMCs or T cells enriched from blood (not recorded which). In DNA form, the CDR3 reads TGTGCCAGCAGCATGAATCCCGGGGAGCAGTTCTTC. It codes for CASSMNPGEQFF.